This T cell receptor (beta chain) was captured by sequencing in a study of blood T cells in healthy people across ages. Germline lookup yields CDR1 SGDLS and CDR2 YYNGEE. This CDR3 region has 14 residues. A sample-barcoded 5' primer and a J-beta primer mix were used in a second PCR of about 7 to 12 cycles. The yield of each sample was at least 2.5 million CDR3-containing paired-end reads. TCRdb re-derived calls from the 5' RACE reads in MiXCR, one entry per CDR3 protein. In the table there are approximately 730,000 distinct CDR3 sequences, about 53% of which are singletons. The receptor comes from an elderly man in good health. Sequencing input: blood. The chain has TRBV9 and TRBJ2-4; TRBD1 might be the D (5 bases). The J call is uncertain, as TRBJ2-7 better fits the DNA end. CDR3 protein: CASSPRQRTYEQYF. CDR3 coding DNA: TGTGCCAGCAGCCCGCGACAGAGAACCTACGAGCAGTACTTC.